This T cell receptor beta chain originates from a study of spatial heterogeneity in lung cancer. At the level of the study: More beta-chain than alpha-chain sequences were consistently detected.

On each TCR cDNA molecule, a unique molecular identifier was present. MiXCR was run by TCRdb on the 5' RACE reads, yielding one entry per CDR3 protein. This sample has 6,500 or so distinct CDR3 sequences, with roughly 7.2% found just once. Germline values: CDR1 SGHRS, CDR2 YFSETQ. Unmatched junction bases numbered 3, after V lost 0 bases and J lost 2 bases. The length of the CDR3 is 15 residues. This clonotype was detected many times. Sample time point: sample taken at primary tumor resection. There were approximately 69 donors, all of them untreated patients with early-stage non-small cell lung cancer.

The specimen comprised PBMCs, sampled at surgery. This chain joins TRBV5-1 and TRBJ2-7; 9 positions agree with TRBD2. The receptor's source is a male donor with early-stage non-small cell lung cancer. CDR3 amino acids: CASSLGLAATYEQYF. The DNA for the CDR3 is TGCGCCAGCAGCTTGGGACTAGCGGCTACCTACGAGCAGTACTTC.